The 10 T cell receptor beta chains in this list originate from one sample, sequenced in a study of molecular identifiers for immune sequencing clone quantification. TCRdb analysed the PCR reads with MiXCR anew, one entry per CDR3 protein. The sample carries some 650,000 distinct CDR3 sequences, less than 20% recorded once. The specimen sequenced was naive CD8+ T cells from blood, with Jurkat cell RNA spiked in. Subset meaning: FACS-sorted CD8+CD4-CCR7+CD45RA+ naive T cells. The origin of the receptors is a human donor in good health. Some libraries in this study had Jurkat cell RNA spiked in.

V gene TRBV5-6 combines with J gene TRBJ2-1, with 8 nucleotides matching TRBD2. The CDR3 loop spans 19 amino acids. The V segment lost 4 bases and the J segment 0 bases; nucleotides outside the gene matches: 15. Germline CDR1 and CDR2: SGHDT and YYEEEE. DNA of the CDR3: TGTGCCAGCAGCCTCCAAACCACTAGCGGCCCTTACTCCTACAATGAGCAGTTCTTC. Translation: CASSLQTTSGPYSYNEQFF.

The gene calls are TRBV9 and TRBJ2-1; D call uncertain. V dropped 4 bases and J dropped 4 bases, with 12 bases sitting between them. The CDR3 runs to 14 residues. CDR1 is SGDLS, CDR2 YYNGEE, per germline. The chain's CDR3 is CASSLAFPYNEQFF. CDR3 nucleotide sequence: TGTGCCAGCAGCCTGGCCTTCCCTTACAATGAGCAGTTCTTC.

The V gene is TRBV25-1, the J gene TRBJ2-3; D remains unclear. Germline values: CDR1 MGHDK, CDR2 SYGVNS. The CDR3 is 18 residues long. V dropped 2 bases and J dropped 0 bases, with 18 bases sitting between them. In DNA form, the CDR3 reads TGTGCCAGCAGTGAAAAGGGCAGCCCTTTCACTAGCACAGATACGCAGTATTTT. Translation: CASSEKGSPFTSTDTQYF.

This clonotype occurred many times. The gene calls are TRBV10-1 and TRBJ2-3; possibly TRBD1 for D (7 bases). CDR3 size: 17 residues. Trimming took 3 bases from V and 5 from J, leaving 21 bases between them. Per the germline V gene, CDR1 is WNHNN and CDR2 is SYGVQD (reference sequence). This CDR3 reads CASSEGQGDWTGDTQYF. As DNA, the CDR3 is TGCGCCAGCAGTGAAGGTCAGGGGGACTGGACTGGAGATACGCAGTATTTT.

This clonotype occurred a few times. V gene TRBV12-3 or TRBV12-4 combines with J gene TRBJ2-7; 8 bases agree with TRBD1. The CDR3 spans 15 residues. Unmatched junction bases numbered 9, after V lost 2 bases and J lost 6 bases. CDR3 nucleotide sequence: TGTGCCAGCAGTTTAAGTTCAGGGGGCACAGGCGAGCAGTACTTC. It yields the protein CASSLSSGGTGEQYF.

This clonotype appeared once. A much more abundant neighbour one base away suggests this may be a read error. The conserved final phenylalanine or tryptophan is absent from the CDR3, which likely points to a read error. The chain couples TRBV30 to TRBJ1-1, with TRBD1 matching 7 bases. V was pared by 8 bases and J by 3 bases, with 6 bases of the junction left unmatched. The CDR3 length is 12 residues. Germline V lookup: CDR1 GTSNPN, CDR2 SVGIG (reference sequence). CDR3 DNA: TGTGCCCAGACGCAGGGGGACACTGAAGCTTTCTCT. As protein: CAQTQGDTEAFS.

This clonotype was detected many times. CDR3 in amino acids: CASSPPDRVTEAFF. DNA of the CDR3: TGTGCCAGCAGTCCGCCCGACAGGGTAACTGAAGCTTTCTTT. This sequence joins TRBV6-2 or TRBV6-3 and TRBJ1-1; 7 bases agree with TRBD1. Germline V gene lookup returns CDR1 MNHEY and CDR2 SVGEGT. J lost 5 bases, V lost 5 bases, and 8 bases had no gene match. The CDR3 totals 14 residues.

This clonotype was seen many times. Here the CDR3 DNA reads TGCAGTGCCGCAGGACAGGGGCCCTACACAGATACGCAGTATTTT. Its translation: CSAAGQGPYTDTQYF. The genes are TRBV20-1 and TRBJ2-3, with 9 positions matching TRBD1. After removal of 6 bases from V and 2 bases from J, the junction contained 9 bases not matched to a gene. Germline CDR1 DFQATT, CDR2 SNEGSKA (reference sequence). The CDR3 consists of 15 residues.

The V call is TRBV19, the J call TRBJ2-1; weak D call: TRBD1 (5 bases). This CDR3 contains 13 residues. V was trimmed by 5 bases and J by 6 bases, leaving 11 bases between them. Germline values: CDR1 LNHDA, CDR2 SQIVND (reference sequence). CDR3 DNA: TGTGCCAGTAGTCCAGGCAGGGCCAATGAGCAGTTCTTC. Its translation is CASSPGRANEQFF.

This clonotype was counted ten times or more. This chain uses TRBV28 with TRBJ1-1, with TRBD1 matching 7 bases. Germline lookup yields CDR1 MDHEN and CDR2 SYDVKM. The CDR3 sequence is 14 residues long. Germline trimming cut 3 bases from V and 6 bases from J; bases unmatched to any gene: 7. The CDR3 here is CASSFDREIAEAFF. CDR3 nucleotides: TGTGCCAGCAGTTTTGACAGGGAGATCGCTGAAGCTTTCTTT.